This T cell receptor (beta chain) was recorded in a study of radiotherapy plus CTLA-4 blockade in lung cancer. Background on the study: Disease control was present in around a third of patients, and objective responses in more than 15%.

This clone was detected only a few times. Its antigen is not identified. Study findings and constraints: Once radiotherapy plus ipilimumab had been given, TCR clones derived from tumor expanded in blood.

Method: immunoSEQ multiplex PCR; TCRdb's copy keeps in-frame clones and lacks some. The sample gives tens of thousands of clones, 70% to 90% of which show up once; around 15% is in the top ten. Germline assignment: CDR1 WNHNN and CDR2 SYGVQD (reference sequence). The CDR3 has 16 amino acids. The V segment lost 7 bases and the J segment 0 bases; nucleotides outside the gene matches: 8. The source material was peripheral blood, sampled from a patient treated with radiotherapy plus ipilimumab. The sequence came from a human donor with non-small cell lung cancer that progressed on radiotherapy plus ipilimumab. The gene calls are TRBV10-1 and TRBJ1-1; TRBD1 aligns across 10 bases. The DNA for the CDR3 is TGCGCCAGCATTGGGACAGGGGTCGGCATGAACACTGAAGCTTTCTTT. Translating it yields CASIGTGVGMNTEAFF.